This passage covers 28 T cell receptor beta chains from one sample sequenced in a study of T cell responses to AZD1222 COVID-19 vaccine. Sequencing used immunoSEQ multiplex PCR; TCRdb keeps in-frame clones, though not all of them. The table records 130,000 or so clones, approximately 93% of them present only once. The starting material was peripheral blood, obtained on day 0 of AZD1222 vaccination. The receptors were sampled from an adult in good health.

V is TRBV6-5 and J is TRBJ2-3; 7 bases align to TRBD1. The CDR3 totals 15 residues. Germline V CDR1 and CDR2: MNHEY, SVGAGI. J lost 0 bases, V lost 6 bases, and 6 bases had no gene match. CDR3 DNA sequence: TGTGCCAGCAGATCTCGGGACAGAAGCACAGATACGCAGTATTTT. This gives the protein CASRSRDRSTDTQYF.

V usage is TRBV5-5 and J usage is TRBJ1-2; D call uncertain. Germline assignment: CDR1 SGHKS and CDR2 YYEKEE (reference sequence). The CDR3 length is 15 residues. Trimming removed 1 base at V and 4 bases at J, with 14 bases between. The CDR3, as DNA: TGTGCCAGCAGCTTGTCACAGACCTCCAGCTATGGCTACACCTTC. It codes for CASSLSQTSSYGYTF.

The chain is built from TRBV7-3 and TRBJ1-1; D gene uncertain. CDR1 is SGHTA, CDR2 FQGTGA, per germline. V shed 4 bases and J shed 3 bases, with 9 bases lying between them. The CDR3 has 13 amino acids. The CDR3 sequence: CASSYLWDTEAFF. The CDR3 DNA reads as TGTGCCAGCAGCTACCTCTGGGACACTGAAGCTTTCTTT.

The genes are TRBV9 and TRBJ1-1, with unresolved D. V was shortened by 3 bases and J by 0 bases, with 6 bases between the two germline ends. Germline-derived CDR1 and CDR2 are SGDLS and YYNGEE. The CDR3 spans 13 residues. CDR3 amino acids: CASSALLNTEAFF. In DNA, the CDR3 is TGTGCCAGCAGCGCCCTATTGAACACTGAAGCTTTCTTT.

The gene calls are TRBV5-1 and TRBJ2-3, with D tentatively TRBD2 (7 bases). The CDR3 totals 17 residues. Trimming left V 0 bases short and J 6 bases short, with 20 bases between. Germline-derived CDR1 and CDR2 are SGHRS and YFSETQ. CDR3 sequence reads: CASSLAGGGASWDTQYF. The CDR3 DNA reads as TGCGCCAGCAGCTTGGCCGGAGGGGGGGCGTCTTGGGATACGCAGTATTTT.

Comment on this clone: The same CDR3 also results from other DNA sequences found in this sample. The V call is TRBV7-9, the J call TRBJ1-3; a possible D gene is TRBD1 (5 bases). The CDR3 is made up of 14 amino acids. Germline values: CDR1 SEHNR, CDR2 FQNEAQ (reference sequence). V was clipped by 4 bases and J by 1 base, with 8 bases between them. CDR3 in DNA: TGTGCCAGCAGCTCAGGGTTATCTGGAAACACCATATATTTT. Translated: CASSSGLSGNTIYF.

The chain recombines TRBV28 with TRBJ2-5; 7 bases map to TRBD1. Germline loops: CDR1 MDHEN, CDR2 SYDVKM. This CDR3 has 15 amino acids. V lost 6 bases and J lost 4; bases outside the gene matches: 11. The CDR3 region is CASSRDREVGETQYF. CDR3 nucleotide sequence: TGTGCCAGCAGCCGAGACAGGGAAGTTGGAGAGACCCAGTACTTC.

In this sample, this clone turned up once. This sequence joins TRBV9 and TRBJ2-2; the D gene is possibly TRBD2 (6 bases). Trimming shortened V by 3 bases and J by 4 bases, and 10 bases separated the two germline ends. Germline V lookup: CDR1 SGDLS, CDR2 YYNGEE. The CDR3 totals 14 residues. The CDR3 DNA reads as TGTGCCAGCAGCGGGGCGCGGGGCACCGGGGAGCTGTTTTTT. Amino acid sequence: CASSGARGTGELFF. Looking up the rest from reference TRBV9 and TRBJ2-2 gives the full variable domain: DSGVTQTPKHLITATGQRVTLRCSPRSGDLSVYWYQQSLDQGLQFLIQYYNGEERAKGNILERFSAQQFPDLHSELNLSSLELGDSALYFCASSGARGTGELFFGEGSRLTVL.

The gene calls are TRBV12-5 and TRBJ1-4; D possibly corresponds to TRBD1 (5 bases). The V end lost 9 bases, the J end lost 7 bases, and 12 bases lay between the germline ends. CDR3 size: 12 residues. From germline, CDR1 is LGHNT and CDR2 FRNRAP. Here the CDR3 reads CASRARGEKLFF. In nucleotides, the CDR3 is TGTGCTAGCAGGGCTCGGGGTGAAAAACTGTTTTTT.

The chain is built from TRBV19 and TRBJ1-3; 8 positions match TRBD1. CDR3 size: 14 residues. Per the germline V gene, CDR1 is LNHDA and CDR2 is SQIVND (reference sequence). With 8 bases clipped from V and 7 bases from J, the junction kept 10 bases outside the gene matches. The CDR3 sequence: CASSGTGGQNTIYF. The CDR3 DNA reads as TGTGCCAGTTCCGGGACAGGTGGACAGAACACCATATATTTT.

This rearrangement joins TRBV7-2 to TRBJ1-3, with 7 nucleotides matching TRBD1. The V gene's germline CDR1 is SGHTA and CDR2 FQGNSA. Unmatched junction bases numbered 9, after V lost 2 bases and J lost 2 bases. This CDR3 comprises 17 residues. The CDR3 region is CASSLFIQGVAGNTIYF. The CDR3 DNA is TGTGCCAGCAGCTTATTTATCCAGGGGGTAGCTGGAAACACCATATATTTT. The full variable domain, completed using reference TRBV7-2 and TRBJ1-3, is GAGVSQSPSNKVTEKGKDVELRCDPISGHTALYWYRQSLGQGLEFLIYFQGNSAPDKSGLPSDRFSAERTGGSVSTLTIQRTQQEDSAVYLCASSLFIQGVAGNTIYFGEGSWLTVV.

This clone showed up just once. The chain carries TRBV20-1 and TRBJ2-7; a weak D match, TRBD1 (6 bases). Trimming took off 0 bases at V and 7 bases at J, with 7 bases between the two ends. The CDR3 is made up of 11 amino acids. CDR1 is DFQATT, CDR2 SNEGSKA, per germline (reference sequence). In nucleotides, the CDR3 is TGCAGTGCTAGAGAAGACAGGGAGCAGTACTTC. Protein: CSAREDREQYF.

The chain joins TRBV11-3 to TRBJ2-1, with D perhaps assigned TRBD1 or TRBD2 (5 bases each). The germline CDR1 and CDR2 sequences are SGHNT and YENEEA. This CDR3 has 15 residues. The ends were cut back, 5 bases at V and 3 bases at J, with 14 bases in the middle. The CDR3 DNA sequence: TGTGCCAGCAGCGCAGGGACCCTCCACTACAATGAGCAGTTCTTC. Translation gives CASSAGTLHYNEQFF.

For this clone: The sample carries other DNA sequences with the same CDR3. The V gene is TRBV19, the J gene TRBJ1-1; D gene uncertain. CDR3 size: 13 residues. Trimming removed 3 bases at V and 3 bases at J, with 8 bases between. From germline, CDR1 is LNHDA and CDR2 SQIVND (reference sequence). The CDR3 loop is CASSMYRDTEAFF. The CDR3 DNA sequence: TGTGCCAGTAGTATGTACCGTGACACTGAAGCTTTCTTT.

This sequence joins TRBV10-2 and TRBJ2-1; tentative D call: TRBD1 (5 bases). Germline V lookup: CDR1 WSHSY, CDR2 SAAADI. This CDR3 comprises 15 residues. Trimming pared 2 bases from V and 0 bases from J, leaving 8 bases between. The CDR3 is CASSEGASSYNEQFF. CDR3 DNA: TGCGCCAGCAGTGAGGGGGCTAGCTCCTACAATGAGCAGTTCTTC.

This clone was recorded once. At one of its ends the junction is not consistent with the germline gene, which may arise from a read error. This chain links TRBV6-1 with TRBJ1-1; TRBD1 might be the D (6 bases). This CDR3 contains 15 residues. Germline CDR1 and CDR2: MNHNS and SASEGT. The CDR3 bases are TGTGCCAGCAGCGAAGTACGTCACAGGGACACTGAAGCTTTCTTT. Amino acids: CASSEVRHRDTEAFF.

The rearrangement uses TRBV30 and TRBJ1-6, with no clear D. There are 16 residues in the CDR3. Trimming took off 0 bases at V and 8 bases at J, with 17 bases between the two ends. From germline, CDR1 is GTSNPN and CDR2 SVGIG (reference sequence). The DNA for the CDR3 is TGTGCCTGGAGTGTATTTTCTTGGCACCTATATTCACCCCTCCACTTT. The encoded protein is CAWSVFSWHLYSPLHF. Looking up the rest from reference TRBV30 and TRBJ1-6 gives the full variable domain: SQTIHQWPATLVQPVGSPLSLECTVEGTSNPNLYWYRQAAGRGLQLLFYSVGIGQISSEVPQNLSASRPQDRQFILSSKKLLLSDSGFYLCAWSVFSWHLYSPLHFGNGTRLTVT.

The gene calls are TRBV27 and TRBJ2-7, with 8 bases aligning to TRBD2. The germline gives CDR1 MNHEY, CDR2 SMNVEV (reference sequence). This CDR3 has 15 residues. With 0 bases clipped from V and 6 bases from J, the junction kept 7 bases outside the gene matches. The CDR3 DNA follows: TGTGCCAGCAGTTTATCGCCCGGGGGGGCCCTCGAGCAGTACTTC. Translated: CASSLSPGGALEQYF.

Remarks on this clone: The same CDR3 arises from other DNA sequences in this sample as well. The J gene is TRBJ1-1, the V gene TRBV7-9; D is undetermined. V was clipped by 0 bases and J by 0 bases, with 2 bases between them. CDR1 is SEHNR, CDR2 FQNEAQ, per germline (reference sequence). The CDR3 runs 13 residues. CDR3 DNA sequence: TGTGCCAGCAGCTTAGCAATGAACACTGAAGCTTTCTTT. Its translation: CASSLAMNTEAFF.

The chain employs TRBV6-5 and TRBJ1-1; D may be TRBD1 (5 bases). The CDR3 is 13 amino acids. Germline CDR1 is MNHEY and CDR2 is SVGAGI. V gave up 11 bases and J gave up 4 bases, with 17 bases separating them. The CDR3 spells CAARGGVSTEAFF. CDR3 nucleotides: TGTGCCGCCCGGGGGGGAGTGAGCACTGAAGCTTTCTTT.

This chain joins TRBV2 and TRBJ1-3; possibly TRBD1 for D (6 bases). The germline V gene encodes CDR1 SNHLY and CDR2 FYNNEI. The CDR3 spans 15 residues. The V end lost 6 bases, the J end lost 2 bases, and 14 bases lay between the germline ends. CDR3 DNA sequence: TGTGCCAGCAGCTCCCAGGGGCAGACTGGAAACACCATATATTTT. The encoded protein is CASSSQGQTGNTIYF.

The chain links TRBV27 to TRBJ1-5; 7 nucleotides line up with TRBD1. The germline CDR1 and CDR2 sequences are MNHEY and SMNVEV (reference sequence). Trimming took 6 bases from V and 4 from J; bases not matched to a gene: 12. This CDR3 region has 16 residues. CDR3 DNA sequence: TGTGCCAGCAGAAGTTTATCGGGGACAGTTAATCAGCCCCAGCATTTT. This encodes CASRSLSGTVNQPQHF.

The V gene is TRBV7-8, the J gene TRBJ2-1; 9 bases agree with TRBD1. The CDR3 sequence is 14 residues long. J gave up 5 bases and V 3 bases, and 2 bases lay outside the gene matches. Germline CDR1 is SGHVS and CDR2 is FQNEAQ. CDR3 DNA sequence: TGTGCCAGCAGCTTGGGACAGGGTAACAATGAGCAGTTCTTC. Its protein is CASSLGQGNNEQFF. Full variable domain (remainder filled in from reference TRBV7-8 and TRBJ2-1): GAGVSQSPRYKVAKRGQDVALRCDPISGHVSLFWYQQALGQGPEFLTYFQNEAQLDKSGLPSDRFFAERPEGSVSTLKIQRTQQEDSAVYLCASSLGQGNNEQFFGPGTRLTVL.

CDR3 sequence reads: CASSERPYGGSYNEQFF. The CDR3 bases are TGTGCCAGCAGTGAACGACCCTACGGAGGCTCCTACAATGAGCAGTTCTTC. The chain combines TRBV6-1 with TRBJ2-1, with D tentatively TRBD2 (5 bases). The ends were cut back, 2 bases at V and 0 bases at J, with 14 bases in the middle. The CDR3 spans 17 residues. The germline V gene has CDR1 MNHNS and CDR2 SASEGT.

The chain is built from TRBV5-1 and TRBJ1-5; 9 bases are shared with TRBD1. J gave up 1 base and V 4 bases, and 6 bases lay outside the gene matches. This CDR3 is 16 amino acids long. Germline V lookup: CDR1 SGHRS, CDR2 YFSETQ. The CDR3 loop is CASSPGTGRSNQPQHF. As DNA, the CDR3 is TGCGCCAGCAGCCCCGGGACAGGGAGAAGCAATCAGCCCCAGCATTTT.

The chain carries TRBV5-1 and TRBJ1-2; D is ambiguous. V was cut by 0 bases and J by 5 bases, with 11 bases left in between. Germline V gene sequence: CDR1 SGHRS, CDR2 YFSETQ. This CDR3 region has 14 residues. CDR3 residues: CASSLVTGTYGYTF. In DNA form, the CDR3 reads TGCGCCAGCAGCTTGGTAACCGGCACGTATGGCTACACCTTC.

CDR3 region: CASSSPASRTQYF. The CDR3 DNA reads as TGTGCCAGCAGCTCCCCAGCTTCCAGGACCCAGTACTTC. The rearrangement joins TRBV7-2 to TRBJ2-5; D gene ambiguous. Germline V gene data show CDR1 as SGHTA and CDR2 as FQGNSA. The CDR3 sequence is 13 residues long. The V gene lost 4 bases and the J gene lost 7 bases, with 13 bases spanning the gap.

The chain has TRBV6-5 and TRBJ2-1, with D uncertain. Trimming left V 4 bases short and J 5 bases short, with 9 bases between. CDR3 length: 13 residues. The germline gives CDR1 MNHEY, CDR2 SVGAGI. DNA for the CDR3: TGTGCCAGCAGTTCTCACAGTAACAATGAGCAGTTCTTC. Translation: CASSSHSNNEQFF.